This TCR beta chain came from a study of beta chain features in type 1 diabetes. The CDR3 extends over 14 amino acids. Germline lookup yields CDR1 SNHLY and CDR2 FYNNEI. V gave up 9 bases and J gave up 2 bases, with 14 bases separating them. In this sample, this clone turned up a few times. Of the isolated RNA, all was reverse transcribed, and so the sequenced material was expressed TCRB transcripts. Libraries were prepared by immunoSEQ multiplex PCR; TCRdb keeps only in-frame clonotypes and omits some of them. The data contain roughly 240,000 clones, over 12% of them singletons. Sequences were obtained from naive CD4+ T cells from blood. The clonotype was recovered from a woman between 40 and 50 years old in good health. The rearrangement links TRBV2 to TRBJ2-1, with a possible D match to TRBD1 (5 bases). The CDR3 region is CARKTDTTYNEQFF. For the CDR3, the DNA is TGTGCCAGGAAGACAGACACTACCTACAATGAGCAGTTCTTC. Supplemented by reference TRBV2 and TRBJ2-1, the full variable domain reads EPEVTQTPSHQVTQMGQEVILRCVPISNHLYFYWYRQILGQKVEFLVSFYNNEISEKSEIFDDQFSVERPDGSNFTLKIRSTKLEDSAMYFCARKTDTTYNEQFFGPGTRLTVL.